The source of this TCR beta chain is a study of blood T cell repertoires in COVID-19. The wider study: Samples representing acute and convalescent COVID-19 were sourced from the United States, Italy and Spain.

The germline V gene has CDR1 KGHSH and CDR2 LQKENI. Trimming took 4 bases from V and 0 from J, leaving 15 bases between them. The CDR3 length is 16 residues. Participants came from 20 to 25 US areas, aged roughly 18 to 89 years. Here immunoSEQ multiplex PCR was the method, and the copy in TCRdb shows in-frame clones only, minus some. Of under 200,000 clones in the sample, around four fifths were seen once. The rearrangement joins TRBV18 to TRBJ2-5; tentative D call: TRBD2 (5 bases). The receptor was isolated from a man aged 50 to 60 who had recovered from COVID-19. The sample comprised PBMCs or T cells enriched from blood (not recorded which). CDR3 nucleotides: TGTGCCAGCTCACAAGAGACTAACCTGTACCAAGAGACCCAGTACTTC. Translating it yields CASSQETNLYQETQYF.